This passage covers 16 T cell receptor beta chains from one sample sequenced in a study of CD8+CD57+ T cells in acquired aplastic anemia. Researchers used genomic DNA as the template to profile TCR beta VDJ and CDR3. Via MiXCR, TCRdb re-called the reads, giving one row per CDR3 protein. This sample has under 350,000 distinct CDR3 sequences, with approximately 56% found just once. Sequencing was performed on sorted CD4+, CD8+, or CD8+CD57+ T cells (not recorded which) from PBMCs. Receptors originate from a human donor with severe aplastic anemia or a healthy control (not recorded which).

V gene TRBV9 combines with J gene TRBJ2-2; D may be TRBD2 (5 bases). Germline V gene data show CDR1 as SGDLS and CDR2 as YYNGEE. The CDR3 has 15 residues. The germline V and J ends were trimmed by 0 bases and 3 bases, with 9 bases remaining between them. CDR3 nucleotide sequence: TGTGCCAGCAGCGTAGGGACTTCTGACACCGGGGAGCTGTTTTTT. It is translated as CASSVGTSDTGELFF.

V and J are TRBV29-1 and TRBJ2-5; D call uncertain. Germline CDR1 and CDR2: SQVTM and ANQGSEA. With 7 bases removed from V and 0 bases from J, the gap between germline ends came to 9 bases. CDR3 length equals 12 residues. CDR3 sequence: CSAEVYQETQYF. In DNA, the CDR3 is TGCAGCGCCGAGGTGTACCAAGAGACCCAGTACTTC.

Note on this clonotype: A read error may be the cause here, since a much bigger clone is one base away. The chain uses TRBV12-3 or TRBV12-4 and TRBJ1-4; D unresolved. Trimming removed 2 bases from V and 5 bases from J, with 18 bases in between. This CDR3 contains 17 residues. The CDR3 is CASSLRQVVGRNEKLFF. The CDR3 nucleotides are TGTGCCAGCAGTTTAAGGCAGGTTGTCGGTCGGAATGAAAAACTGTTTTTT.

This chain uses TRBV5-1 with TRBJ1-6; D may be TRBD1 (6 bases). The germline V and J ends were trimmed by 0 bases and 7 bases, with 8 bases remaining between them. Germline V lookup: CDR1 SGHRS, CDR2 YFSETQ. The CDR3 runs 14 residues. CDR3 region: CASSLDRVNSPLHF. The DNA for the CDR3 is TGCGCCAGCAGCTTGGACAGGGTAAATTCACCCCTCCACTTT.

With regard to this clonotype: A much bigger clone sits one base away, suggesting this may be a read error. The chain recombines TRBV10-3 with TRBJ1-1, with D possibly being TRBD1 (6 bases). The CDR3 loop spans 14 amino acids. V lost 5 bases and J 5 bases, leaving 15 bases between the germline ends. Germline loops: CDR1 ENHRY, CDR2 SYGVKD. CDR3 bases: TGTGCCATCAGTTACGGGGGGGCTTATACTGAAGCTTTCTTT. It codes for CAISYGGAYTEAFF.

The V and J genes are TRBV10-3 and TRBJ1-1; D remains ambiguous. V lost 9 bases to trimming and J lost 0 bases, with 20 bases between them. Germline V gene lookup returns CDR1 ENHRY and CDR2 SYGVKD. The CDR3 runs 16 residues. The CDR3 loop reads CAIAVSREFMNTEAFF. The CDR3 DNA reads TGTGCCATTGCAGTAAGTAGGGAATTCATGAACACTGAAGCTTTCTTT.

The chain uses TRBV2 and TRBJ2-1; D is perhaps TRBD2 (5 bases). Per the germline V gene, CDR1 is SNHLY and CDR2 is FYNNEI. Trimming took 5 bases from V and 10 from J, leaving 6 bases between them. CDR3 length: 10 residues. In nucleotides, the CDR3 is TGTGCCAGCAGTTCGGGAGAGCAGTTCTTC. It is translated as CASSSGEQFF. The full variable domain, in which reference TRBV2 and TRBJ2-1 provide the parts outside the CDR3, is EPEVTQTPSHQVTQMGQEVILRCVPISNHLYFYWYRQILGQKVEFLVSFYNNEISEKSEIFDDQFSVERPDGSNFTLKIRSTKLEDSAMYFCASSSGEQFFGPGTRLTVL.

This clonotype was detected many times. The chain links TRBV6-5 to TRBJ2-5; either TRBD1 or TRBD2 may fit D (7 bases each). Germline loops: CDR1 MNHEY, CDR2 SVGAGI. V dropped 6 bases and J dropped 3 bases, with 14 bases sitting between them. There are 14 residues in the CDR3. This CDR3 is CASSPQGGEETQYF. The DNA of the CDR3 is TGTGCCAGCAGCCCCCAGGGGGGGGAAGAGACCCAGTACTTC.

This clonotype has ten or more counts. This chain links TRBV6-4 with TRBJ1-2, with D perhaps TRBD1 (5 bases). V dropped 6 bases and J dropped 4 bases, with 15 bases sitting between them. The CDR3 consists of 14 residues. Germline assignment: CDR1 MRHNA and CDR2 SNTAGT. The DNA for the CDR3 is TGTGCCAGCAGCCCACGGGGGGATTTCTATGGCTACACCTTC. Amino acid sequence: CASSPRGDFYGYTF.

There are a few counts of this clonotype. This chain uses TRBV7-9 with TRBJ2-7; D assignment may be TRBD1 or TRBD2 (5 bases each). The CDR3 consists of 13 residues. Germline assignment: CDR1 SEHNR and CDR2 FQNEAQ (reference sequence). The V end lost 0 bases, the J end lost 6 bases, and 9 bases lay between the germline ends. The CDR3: CASSLAMGVEQYF. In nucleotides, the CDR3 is TGTGCCAGCAGCTTAGCGATGGGGGTCGAGCAGTACTTC.

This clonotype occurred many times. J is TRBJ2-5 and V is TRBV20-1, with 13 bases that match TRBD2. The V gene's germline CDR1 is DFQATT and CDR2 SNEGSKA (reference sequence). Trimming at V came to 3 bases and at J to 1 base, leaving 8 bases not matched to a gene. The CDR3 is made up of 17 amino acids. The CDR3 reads CSARITSGGVGQETQYF. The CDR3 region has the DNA TGCAGTGCTAGGATTACTAGCGGGGGGGTGGGCCAAGAGACCCAGTACTTC.

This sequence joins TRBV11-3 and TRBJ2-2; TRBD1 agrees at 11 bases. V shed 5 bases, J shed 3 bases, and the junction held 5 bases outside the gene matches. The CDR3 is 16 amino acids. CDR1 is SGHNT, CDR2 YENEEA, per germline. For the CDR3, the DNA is TGTGCCAGCAGCCCCGGACAGGGGGCCCACACCGGGGAGCTGTTTTTT. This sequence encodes CASSPGQGAHTGELFF.

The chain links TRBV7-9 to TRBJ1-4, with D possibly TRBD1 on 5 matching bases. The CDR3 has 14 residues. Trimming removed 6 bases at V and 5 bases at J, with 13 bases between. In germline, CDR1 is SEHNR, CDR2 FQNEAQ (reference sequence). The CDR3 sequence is CASSLLGQNEKLFF. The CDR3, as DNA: TGTGCCAGCAGTTTGTTGGGGCAGAATGAAAAACTGTTTTTT.

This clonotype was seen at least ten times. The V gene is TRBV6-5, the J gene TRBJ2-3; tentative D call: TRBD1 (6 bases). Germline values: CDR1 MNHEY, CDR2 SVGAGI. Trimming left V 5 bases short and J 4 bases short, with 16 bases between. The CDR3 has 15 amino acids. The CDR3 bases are TGTGCCAGCAGTCGTATACAGGGTGGGGCAGATACGCAGTATTTT. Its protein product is CASSRIQGGADTQYF.

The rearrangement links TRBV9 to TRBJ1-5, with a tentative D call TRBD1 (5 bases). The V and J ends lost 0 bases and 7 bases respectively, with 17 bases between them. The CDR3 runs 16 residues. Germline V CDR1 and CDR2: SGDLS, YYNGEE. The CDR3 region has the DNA TGTGCCAGCAGCGTAGTGGGACTCGGCGAGAAACAGCCCCAGCATTTT. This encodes CASSVVGLGEKQPQHF.

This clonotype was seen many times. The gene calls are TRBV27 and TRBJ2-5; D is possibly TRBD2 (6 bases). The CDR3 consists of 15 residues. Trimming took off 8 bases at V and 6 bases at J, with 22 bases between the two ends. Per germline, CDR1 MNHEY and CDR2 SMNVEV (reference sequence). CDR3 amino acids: CASGMPSSRGKTQYF. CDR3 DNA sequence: TGTGCCAGCGGCATGCCCTCATCGCGCGGGAAGACCCAGTACTTC.